This TCR beta chain was obtained from a study of T-cell reconstitution after alpha-beta-depleted transplantation in children. A library of TCRbeta sequences, prepared with unique molecular identifiers, was generated. From the PCR reads, TCRdb called clonotypes with MiXCR, one entry per CDR3 protein. The table has about 610,000 distinct CDR3 sequences, roughly a tenth seen once. The CDR3 covers 12 residues. Trimming removed 2 bases from V and 3 bases from J, with 5 bases in between. Germline CDR1 DFQATT, CDR2 SNEGSKA (reference sequence). The chain couples TRBV20-1 to TRBJ1-3; D uncertain. This receptor was obtained from a human donor who donated a stem cell graft to a child with acute myeloid leukemia. The specimen was PBMCs from the stem cell graft donor, collected from the stem cell graft. The CDR3 sequence: CSARSYGNTIYF. The CDR3 bases are TGCAGTGCTAGAAGTTATGGAAACACCATATATTTT.